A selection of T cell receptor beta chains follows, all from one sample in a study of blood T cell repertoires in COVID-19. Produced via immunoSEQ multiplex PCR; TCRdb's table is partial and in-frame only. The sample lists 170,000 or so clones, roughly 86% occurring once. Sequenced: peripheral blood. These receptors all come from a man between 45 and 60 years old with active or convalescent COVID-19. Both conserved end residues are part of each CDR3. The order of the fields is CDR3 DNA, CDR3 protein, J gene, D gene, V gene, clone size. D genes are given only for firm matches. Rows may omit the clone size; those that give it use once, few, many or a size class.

DNA: TGTGCCACCAGTGAGGGACAGACCCTTAGCAATCAGCCCCAGCATTTT
CDR3: CATSEGQTLSNQPQHF
J: TRBJ1-5
D: TRBD1
V: TRBV24-1
size: NA

DNA: TGTGCCAGCAGCGTAGCCGGACACGGCGGCGGCTACACCTTC
CDR3: CASSVAGHGGGYTF
J: TRBJ1-2
D: NA
V: TRBV9
size: NA

DNA: TGCGCCAGCAGTGAAAAGACAGGGGGAGGGTCACCCCTCCACTTT
CDR3: CASSEKTGGGSPLHF
J: TRBJ1-6
D: TRBD1
V: TRBV10-1
size: NA

DNA: TGTGCCTGGAGTGAGGGGGAGTCAGTTGGAGATACGCAGTATTTT
CDR3: CAWSEGESVGDTQYF
J: TRBJ2-3
D: NA
V: TRBV30
size: NA

DNA: TGTGCCACCCGGGACAGCCTACTGGAAGCTTTCTTT
CDR3: CATRDSLLEAFF
J: TRBJ1-1
D: TRBD1
V: TRBV24-1
size: NA

DNA: TGTGCCAGCAGTTTTGTCCAGGGGCATGGCTACACCTTC
CDR3: CASSFVQGHGYTF
J: TRBJ1-2
D: NA
V: TRBV27
size: NA

DNA: TGTGCCAGCAGCTTTTTCTTTAACAGGGGGCTTGTTGAAAAACTGTTTTTT
CDR3: CASSFFFNRGLVEKLFF
J: TRBJ1-4
D: TRBD1
V: TRBV27
size: NA

DNA: TGTGCCAGCAGCCGGGACAGCATCGATTCACCCCTCCACTTT
CDR3: CASSRDSIDSPLHF
J: TRBJ1-6
D: TRBD1
V: TRBV5-6
size: once

DNA: TGTGCCAGCAGTTACTCATGGACTCCGCCCATATACAATGAGCAGTTCTTC
CDR3: CASSYSWTPPIYNEQFF
J: TRBJ2-1
D: NA
V: TRBV6-7
size: NA

DNA: TGTGCCAGCAGCCGCACACACAATGAGCAGTTCTTC
CDR3: CASSRTHNEQFF
J: TRBJ2-1
D: NA
V: TRBV7-3
size: NA

DNA: TGTGCCAGCAGTGAGGGACAGAATATTGGAAACACCATATATTTT
CDR3: CASSEGQNIGNTIYF
J: TRBJ1-3
D: TRBD1
V: TRBV2
size: NA

DNA: TGTGCCAGCAGTAAGAACAGGGGAAGCGATGGCTACACCTTC
CDR3: CASSKNRGSDGYTF
J: TRBJ1-2
D: TRBD1
V: TRBV2
size: once

DNA: TGTGCCAGCAGCAAAGACCGCGGGAGTTCCTACAATGAGCAGTTCTTC
CDR3: CASSKDRGSSYNEQFF
J: TRBJ2-1
D: NA
V: TRBV21-1
size: once

DNA: TGTGCCAGCAGCCAACTGACAGGGGTAGGGAGCGAAAAACTGTTTTTT
CDR3: CASSQLTGVGSEKLFF
J: TRBJ1-4
D: TRBD1
V: TRBV3-1/TRBV3-2
size: once

DNA: TGTGCCAGCAGTCAGGGGGGGGTGAACACTGAAGCTTTCTTT
CDR3: CASSQGGVNTEAFF
J: TRBJ1-1
D: TRBD1
V: TRBV6-6
size: NA

DNA: TGCGCCAGCAGCCAAGTAAACCTAGTGGCCTACAATGAGCAGTTCTTC
CDR3: CASSQVNLVAYNEQFF
J: TRBJ2-1
D: NA
V: TRBV4-1
size: few

DNA: TGTGCCAGCAGCGGATGGGACAGAGGGAACACTGAAGCTTTCTTT
CDR3: CASSGWDRGNTEAFF
J: TRBJ1-1
D: TRBD1
V: TRBV7-9
size: NA

DNA: TGTGCCAGCAGCTTAGTTTCCGGGACAGGGAGCCCCTCTGGAAACACCATATATTTT
CDR3: CASSLVSGTGSPSGNTIYF
J: TRBJ1-3
D: TRBD1
V: TRBV11-3
size: once

DNA: TGTGCCAGCAGCAAACTCGAGGGTAACACTGAAGCTTTCTTT
CDR3: CASSKLEGNTEAFF
J: TRBJ1-1
D: NA
V: TRBV7-9
size: NA

DNA: TGTGCCAGCAGCTTAGGACAGCTTGACTATGGCTACACCTTC
CDR3: CASSLGQLDYGYTF
J: TRBJ1-2
D: NA
V: TRBV11-2
size: NA

DNA: TGTGCCAGCAGTCCCAACAGGGGGCTTTACGAGCAGTACTTC
CDR3: CASSPNRGLYEQYF
J: TRBJ2-7
D: TRBD1
V: TRBV27
size: NA

DNA: TGTGCCAGCAGCTTAAATGGGGGGGAAGGCTACAATGAGCAGTTCTTC
CDR3: CASSLNGGEGYNEQFF
J: TRBJ2-1
D: TRBD2
V: TRBV7-3
size: NA

DNA: TGTGCCAGCAGCTCACAGGTACAGAACACCGGGGAGCTGTTTTTT
CDR3: CASSSQVQNTGELFF
J: TRBJ2-2
D: NA
V: TRBV5-6
size: NA

DNA: TGTGCCAGCAGCAAAGGACAGGCTGGAAATGAAAAACTGTTTTTT
CDR3: CASSKGQAGNEKLFF
J: TRBJ1-4
D: TRBD1
V: TRBV5-4
size: few

DNA: TGTGCCAGCAGCCGAACTGGGGGGGACGGACTAGCGGGTCCCTACGAGCAGTACTTC
CDR3: CASSRTGGDGLAGPYEQYF
J: TRBJ2-7
D: TRBD2
V: TRBV6-6
size: NA

DNA: TGTGCCAGCAGTTCCCCTTTCGAGGGTCGATACGAGCAGTACTTC
CDR3: CASSSPFEGRYEQYF
J: TRBJ2-7
D: NA
V: TRBV6-5
size: NA

DNA: TGCGCCAGCAGCCAAGATCCCACAGAAGAGACCCAGTACTTC
CDR3: CASSQDPTEETQYF
J: TRBJ2-5
D: NA
V: TRBV4-1
size: NA

DNA: TGTGCCACCAGTGCGGGGGCCCTAGCGGGAAGGGAGACCCAGTACTTC
CDR3: CATSAGALAGRETQYF
J: TRBJ2-5
D: TRBD2
V: TRBV24-1
size: NA

DNA: TGCGCCAGCAGCCAAGATATCGCAGGATCCTATGGCTACACCTTC
CDR3: CASSQDIAGSYGYTF
J: TRBJ1-2
D: NA
V: TRBV4-3
size: NA

DNA: TGTGCCAGCAGTTACAGAGGGAACAATCAGCCCCAGCATTTT
CDR3: CASSYRGNNQPQHF
J: TRBJ1-5
D: NA
V: TRBV6-5
size: NA

DNA: TGTGCCAGTAGTATGTGGCTGGGACAGGGCTACTACGAGCAGTACTTC
CDR3: CASSMWLGQGYYEQYF
J: TRBJ2-7
D: TRBD1
V: TRBV19
size: NA

DNA: TGTGCCAGCAGCCTGGACTACTCGTACACAGATACGCAGTATTTT
CDR3: CASSLDYSYTDTQYF
J: TRBJ2-3
D: NA
V: TRBV7-6
size: NA

DNA: TGTGCCAGCGGGACTAGCAGATCAGATACGCAGTATTTT
CDR3: CASGTSRSDTQYF
J: TRBJ2-3
D: TRBD2
V: TRBV12-3/TRBV12-4
size: NA

DNA: TGTGCCAGCTCATCGGGACAGGGGGCTTACGAGCAGTACTTC
CDR3: CASSSGQGAYEQYF
J: TRBJ2-7
D: TRBD1
V: TRBV18
size: NA

DNA: TGTGCCAGCAAACAACGAACAGGGGGCTACGAGCAGTACTTC
CDR3: CASKQRTGGYEQYF
J: TRBJ2-7
D: TRBD1
V: TRBV6-5
size: NA

DNA: TGCAGCGCGCTGGGACTAGCCACAGATACGCAGTATTTT
CDR3: CSALGLATDTQYF
J: TRBJ2-3
D: TRBD2
V: TRBV29-1
size: NA

DNA: TGTGCCAGCAGCCTATCGGGGACAGGTAATCAGCCCCAGCATTTT
CDR3: CASSLSGTGNQPQHF
J: TRBJ1-5
D: TRBD1
V: TRBV27
size: NA

DNA: TGCGCCAGCAGCTTGGCCGACATGACTACCAAAAACATTCAGTACTTC
CDR3: CASSLADMTTKNIQYF
J: TRBJ2-4
D: NA
V: TRBV5-1
size: once

DNA: TGTGCCAGCAGTCGACAGGCGACCTACGAGCAGTACTTC
CDR3: CASSRQATYEQYF
J: TRBJ2-7
D: NA
V: TRBV2
size: NA

DNA: TGCGCCAGCAGTCACCCCCGGGACAGGGGGGAAAGGGGCTACACCTTC
CDR3: CASSHPRDRGERGYTF
J: TRBJ1-2
D: TRBD1
V: TRBV5-1
size: NA

DNA: TGCGCCAGCAGCTCCGACCCAGGGGGCGCGAACACTGAAGCTTTCTTT
CDR3: CASSSDPGGANTEAFF
J: TRBJ1-1
D: TRBD1
V: TRBV5-1
size: few

DNA: TGTGCCAGTACCCAGACTAGGGACGAGCAGTACTTC
CDR3: CASTQTRDEQYF
J: TRBJ2-7
D: NA
V: TRBV19
size: NA

DNA: TGTGCCAGTAGTGTAAAGACAGGGCCGGAGACCCAGTACTTC
CDR3: CASSVKTGPETQYF
J: TRBJ2-5
D: TRBD1
V: TRBV19
size: NA

DNA: TGCAGCAGTGTAACTAGCGGGGATCCCTACGAGCAGTACTTC
CDR3: CSSVTSGDPYEQYF
J: TRBJ2-7
D: TRBD2
V: TRBV29-1
size: NA

DNA: TGTGCCAGCTCACTTCCGGGACAGGGGGTCCACGAGCAGTACTTC
CDR3: CASSLPGQGVHEQYF
J: TRBJ2-7
D: TRBD1
V: TRBV18
size: NA

DNA: TGTGCCAGCAGCTCCCGAGAGGGTTATTCACCCCTCCACTTT
CDR3: CASSSREGYSPLHF
J: TRBJ1-6
D: NA
V: TRBV7-9
size: NA

DNA: TGTGCCACCAGCAGAGATCTGGGACTAAATCAGCCCCAGCATTTT
CDR3: CATSRDLGLNQPQHF
J: TRBJ1-5
D: NA
V: TRBV15
size: NA

DNA: TGTGCCAGCAGCTTAAAGGGAGGGACAGGCGGGACTTATAACCAGTCACACAACAACACTGAAGCTTTCTTT
CDR3: CASSLKGGTGGTYNQSHNNTEAFF
J: TRBJ1-1
D: TRBD1
V: TRBV7-3
size: NA

DNA: TGTGCCACCTCCGTACAGGGCACCTACGAGCAGTACTTC
CDR3: CATSVQGTYEQYF
J: TRBJ2-7
D: NA
V: TRBV2
size: NA